This T cell receptor (beta chain) was sequenced during a study of T cells after yellow fever vaccination. TCRdb re-called the 5' RACE reads with MiXCR, one entry per CDR3 protein. The table records around 310,000 distinct CDR3 sequences, 3% to 4.5% of them present only once. CDR1 and CDR2 (germline): MDHEN, SYDVKM. There are 14 residues in the CDR3. V lost 6 bases to trimming and J lost 2 bases, with 13 bases between them. The specimen was PBMCs, collected 5 days after the yellow fever booster vaccination. The receptor was derived from a young man who received the YFV17D yellow fever vaccine. The chain recombines TRBV28 with TRBJ2-5, with a weak D call TRBD2 (6 bases). The CDR3 nucleotides are TGTGCCAGCAGGCCGGGGACTGTACAAGAGACCCAGTACTTC. This translates into CASRPGTVQETQYF.